The TCR beta chain described here comes from a study of T cell changes during pregnancy in multiple sclerosis. Here immunoSEQ multiplex PCR was the method, and the copy in TCRdb shows in-frame clones only, minus some. The sample lists 65,000 to 80,000 clones; 90% to 95% were seen once. The ends lost 4 bases at V and 7 bases at J; junction bases unmatched: 11. Germline V CDR1 and CDR2: SGHNT, YYREEE (reference sequence). The CDR3 extends over 15 amino acids. The source of this sequence is a female donor with multiple sclerosis, enrolled in a pregnancy study. The starting material was peripheral blood, obtained in the first trimester of pregnancy. The V call is TRBV5-4, the J call TRBJ1-2; 9 bases agree with TRBD1. The CDR3 reads CASSLPPIQGAGYTF. CDR3 DNA sequence: TGTGCCAGCAGCCTCCCACCCATACAGGGGGCTGGCTACACCTTC.